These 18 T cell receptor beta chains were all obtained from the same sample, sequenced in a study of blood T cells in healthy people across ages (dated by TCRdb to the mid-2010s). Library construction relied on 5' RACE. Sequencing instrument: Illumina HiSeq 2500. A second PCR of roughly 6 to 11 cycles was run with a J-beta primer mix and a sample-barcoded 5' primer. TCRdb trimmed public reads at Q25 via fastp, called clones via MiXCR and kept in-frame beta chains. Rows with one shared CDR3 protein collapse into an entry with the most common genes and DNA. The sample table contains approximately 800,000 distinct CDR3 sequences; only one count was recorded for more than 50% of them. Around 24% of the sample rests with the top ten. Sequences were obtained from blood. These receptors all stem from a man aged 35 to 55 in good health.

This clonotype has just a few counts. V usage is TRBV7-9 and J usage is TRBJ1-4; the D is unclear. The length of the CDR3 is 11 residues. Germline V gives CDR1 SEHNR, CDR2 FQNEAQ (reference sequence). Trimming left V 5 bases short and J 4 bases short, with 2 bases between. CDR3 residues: CASSGNEKLFF. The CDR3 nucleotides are TGTGCCAGCAGCGGTAATGAAAAACTGTTTTTT.

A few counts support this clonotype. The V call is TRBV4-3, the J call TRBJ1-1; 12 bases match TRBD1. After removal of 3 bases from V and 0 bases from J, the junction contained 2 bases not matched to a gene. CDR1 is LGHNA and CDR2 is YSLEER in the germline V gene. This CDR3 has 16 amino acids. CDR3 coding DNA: TGCGCCAGCAGCCAGGGGACAGGGGGCATGAACACTGAAGCTTTCTTT. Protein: CASSQGTGGMNTEAFF.

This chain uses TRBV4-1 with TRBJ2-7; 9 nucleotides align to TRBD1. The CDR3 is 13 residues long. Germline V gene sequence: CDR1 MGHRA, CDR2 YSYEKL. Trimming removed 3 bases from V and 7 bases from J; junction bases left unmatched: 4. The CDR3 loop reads CASSQTGGREQYF. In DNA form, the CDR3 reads TGCGCCAGCAGCCAGACAGGGGGGCGAGAGCAGTACTTC.

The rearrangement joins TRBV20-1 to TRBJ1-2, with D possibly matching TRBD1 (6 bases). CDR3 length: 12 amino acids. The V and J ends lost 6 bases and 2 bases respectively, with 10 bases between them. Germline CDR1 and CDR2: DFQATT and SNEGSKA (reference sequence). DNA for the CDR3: TGCAGTGCCAGGACAGTGAACTATGGCTACACCTTC. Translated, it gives CSARTVNYGYTF.

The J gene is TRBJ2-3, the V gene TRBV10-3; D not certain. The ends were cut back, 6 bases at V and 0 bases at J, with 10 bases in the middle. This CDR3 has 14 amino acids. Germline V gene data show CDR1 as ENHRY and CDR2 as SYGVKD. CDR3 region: CAIRPSTSTDTQYF. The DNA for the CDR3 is TGTGCCATCAGACCGTCGACTAGCACAGATACGCAGTATTTT.

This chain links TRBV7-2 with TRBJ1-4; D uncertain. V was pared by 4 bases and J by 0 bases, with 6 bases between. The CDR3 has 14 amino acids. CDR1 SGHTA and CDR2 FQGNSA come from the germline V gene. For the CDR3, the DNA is TGTGCCAGCAGCTGGGCTGCAACTAATGAAAAACTGTTTTTT. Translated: CASSWAATNEKLFF.

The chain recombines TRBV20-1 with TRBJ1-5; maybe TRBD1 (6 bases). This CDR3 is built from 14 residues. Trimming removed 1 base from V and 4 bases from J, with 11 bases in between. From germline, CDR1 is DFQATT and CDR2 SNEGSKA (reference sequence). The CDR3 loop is CSARGGGANQPQHF. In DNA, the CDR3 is TGCAGTGCTAGAGGTGGGGGGGCTAATCAGCCCCAGCATTTT.

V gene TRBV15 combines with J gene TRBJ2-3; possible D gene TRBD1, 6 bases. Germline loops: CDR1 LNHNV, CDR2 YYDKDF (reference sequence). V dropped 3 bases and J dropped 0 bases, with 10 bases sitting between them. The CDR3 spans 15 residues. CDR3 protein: CATSSNRVSTDTQYF. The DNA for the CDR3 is TGTGCCACCAGCAGTAACAGGGTGAGCACAGATACGCAGTATTTT. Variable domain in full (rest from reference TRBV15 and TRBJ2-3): DAMVIQNPRYQVTQFGKPVTLSCSQTLNHNVMYWYQQKSSQAPKLLFHYYDKDFNNEADTPDNFQSRRPNTSFCFLDIRSPGLGDTAMYLCATSSNRVSTDTQYFGPGTRLTVL.

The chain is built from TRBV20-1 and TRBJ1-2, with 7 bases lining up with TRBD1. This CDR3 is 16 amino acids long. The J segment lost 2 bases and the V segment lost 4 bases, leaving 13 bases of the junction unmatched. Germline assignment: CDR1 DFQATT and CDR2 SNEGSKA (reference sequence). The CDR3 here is CSAIVTHRGANYGYTF. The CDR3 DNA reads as TGCAGTGCTATTGTAACTCACAGGGGCGCGAACTATGGCTACACCTTC.

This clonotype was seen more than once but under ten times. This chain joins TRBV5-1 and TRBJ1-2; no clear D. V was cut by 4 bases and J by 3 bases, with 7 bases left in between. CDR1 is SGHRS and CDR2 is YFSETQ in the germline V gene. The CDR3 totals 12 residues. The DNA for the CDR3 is TGCGCCAGCAGCCCGCCTTACTATGGCTACACCTTC. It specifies CASSPPYYGYTF.

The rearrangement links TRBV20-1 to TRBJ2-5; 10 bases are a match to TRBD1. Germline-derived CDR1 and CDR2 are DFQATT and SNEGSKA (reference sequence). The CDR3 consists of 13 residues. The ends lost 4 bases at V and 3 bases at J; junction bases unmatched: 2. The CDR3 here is CSATGTGEETQYF. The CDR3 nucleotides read TGCAGTGCTACGGGGACAGGGGAAGAGACCCAGTACTTC.

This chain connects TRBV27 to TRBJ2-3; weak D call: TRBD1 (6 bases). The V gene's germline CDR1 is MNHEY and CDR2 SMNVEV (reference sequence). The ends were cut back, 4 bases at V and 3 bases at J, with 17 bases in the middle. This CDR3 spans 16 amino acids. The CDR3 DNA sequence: TGTGCCAGCAGTTCCCGGGACACCCGCCATACAGATACGCAGTATTTT. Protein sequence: CASSSRDTRHTDTQYF.

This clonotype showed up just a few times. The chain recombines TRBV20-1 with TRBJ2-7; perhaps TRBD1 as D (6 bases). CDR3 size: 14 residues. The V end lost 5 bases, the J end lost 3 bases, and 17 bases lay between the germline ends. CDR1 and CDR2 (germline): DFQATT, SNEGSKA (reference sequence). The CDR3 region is CSAFTGYSSYEQYF. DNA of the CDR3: TGCAGTGCTTTCACAGGGTATTCGAGCTACGAGCAGTACTTC.

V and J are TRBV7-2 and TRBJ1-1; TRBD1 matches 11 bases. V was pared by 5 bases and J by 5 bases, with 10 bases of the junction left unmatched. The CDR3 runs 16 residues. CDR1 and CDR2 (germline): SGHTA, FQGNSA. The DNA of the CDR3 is TGTGCCAGCAGCGTTAACGGACAGGGGGCGCGTACTGAAGCTTTCTTT. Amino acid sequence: CASSVNGQGARTEAFF.

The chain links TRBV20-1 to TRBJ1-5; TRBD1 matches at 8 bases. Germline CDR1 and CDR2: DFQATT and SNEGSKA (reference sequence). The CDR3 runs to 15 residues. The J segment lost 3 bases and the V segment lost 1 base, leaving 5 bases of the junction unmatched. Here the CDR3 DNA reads TGCAGTGCTAGAGGGAGCAGGGGGCTCAATCAGCCCCAGCATTTT. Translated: CSARGSRGLNQPQHF.

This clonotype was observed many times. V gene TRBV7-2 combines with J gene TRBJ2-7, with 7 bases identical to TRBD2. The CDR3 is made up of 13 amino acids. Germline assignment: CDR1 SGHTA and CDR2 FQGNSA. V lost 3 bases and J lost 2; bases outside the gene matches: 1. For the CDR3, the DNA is TGTGCCAGCAGCTTGGGGACTACCTACGAGCAGTACTTC. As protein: CASSLGTTYEQYF.

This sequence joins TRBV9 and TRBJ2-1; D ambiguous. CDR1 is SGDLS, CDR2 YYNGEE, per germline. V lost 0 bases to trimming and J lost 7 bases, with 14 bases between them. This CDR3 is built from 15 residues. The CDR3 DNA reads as TGTGCCAGCAGCGTAGCGGCCCGCGGAATGAATGAGCAGTTCTTC. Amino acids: CASSVAARGMNEQFF.

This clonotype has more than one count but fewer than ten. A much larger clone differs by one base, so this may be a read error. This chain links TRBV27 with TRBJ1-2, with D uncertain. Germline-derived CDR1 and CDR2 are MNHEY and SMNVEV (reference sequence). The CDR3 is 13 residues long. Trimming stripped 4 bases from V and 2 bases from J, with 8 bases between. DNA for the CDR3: TGTGCCAGCAGTTGTGGGATGAACTATGGCTACACCTTC. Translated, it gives CASSCGMNYGYTF.